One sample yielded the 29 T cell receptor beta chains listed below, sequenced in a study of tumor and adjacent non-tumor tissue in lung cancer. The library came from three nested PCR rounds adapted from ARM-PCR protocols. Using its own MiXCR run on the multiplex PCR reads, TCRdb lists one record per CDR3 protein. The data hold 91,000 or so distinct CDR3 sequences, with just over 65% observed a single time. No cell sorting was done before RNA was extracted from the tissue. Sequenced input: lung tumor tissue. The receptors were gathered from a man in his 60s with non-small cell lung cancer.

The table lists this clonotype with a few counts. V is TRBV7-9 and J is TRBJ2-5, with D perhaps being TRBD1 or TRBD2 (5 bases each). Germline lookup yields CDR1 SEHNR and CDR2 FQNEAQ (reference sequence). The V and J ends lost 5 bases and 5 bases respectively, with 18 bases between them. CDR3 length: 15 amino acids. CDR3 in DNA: TGTGCCAGCAGCCCCAGTTTCGGGGCCCCGGAGACCCAGTACTTC. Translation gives CASSPSFGAPETQYF.

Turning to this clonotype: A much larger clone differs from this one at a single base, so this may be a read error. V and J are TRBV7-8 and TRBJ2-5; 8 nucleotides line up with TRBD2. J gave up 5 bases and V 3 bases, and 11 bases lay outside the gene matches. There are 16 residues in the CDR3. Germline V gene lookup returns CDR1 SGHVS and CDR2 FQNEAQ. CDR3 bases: TGTGCCAGCAGCTTCGAAGGCGGGGGGACCCGGGAGACCCAGTACTTC. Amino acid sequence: CASSFEGGGTRETQYF. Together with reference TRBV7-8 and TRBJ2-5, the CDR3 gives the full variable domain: GAGVSQSPRYKVAKRGQDVALRCDPISGHVSLFWYQQALGQGPEFLTYFQNEAQLDKSGLPSDRFFAERPEGSVSTLKIQRTQQEDSAVYLCASSFEGGGTRETQYFGPGTRLLVL.

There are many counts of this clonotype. The CDR3 protein is CSATTSGRGTDTQYF. The CDR3 region has the DNA TGCAGTGCGACCACTAGCGGGAGGGGCACAGATACGCAGTATTTT. J is TRBJ2-3 and V is TRBV20-1, with 13 bases lining up with TRBD2. The CDR3 is made up of 15 amino acids. Germline loops: CDR1 DFQATT, CDR2 SNEGSKA (reference sequence). The ends lost 6 bases at V and 1 base at J; junction bases unmatched: 4.

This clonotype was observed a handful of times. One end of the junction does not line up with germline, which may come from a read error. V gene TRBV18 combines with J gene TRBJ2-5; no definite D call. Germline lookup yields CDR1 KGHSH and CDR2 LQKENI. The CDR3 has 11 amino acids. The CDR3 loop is CTSSLQETQYF. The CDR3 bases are TGTACCAGCTCACTTCAAGAGACCCAGTACTTC.

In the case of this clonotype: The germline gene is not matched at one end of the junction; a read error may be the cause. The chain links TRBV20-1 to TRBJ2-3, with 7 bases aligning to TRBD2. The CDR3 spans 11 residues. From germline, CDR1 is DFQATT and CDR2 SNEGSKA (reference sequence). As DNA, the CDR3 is TGCAGTGCTAGAACTGGGACTATGGTTCATTTT. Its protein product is CSARTGTMVHF.

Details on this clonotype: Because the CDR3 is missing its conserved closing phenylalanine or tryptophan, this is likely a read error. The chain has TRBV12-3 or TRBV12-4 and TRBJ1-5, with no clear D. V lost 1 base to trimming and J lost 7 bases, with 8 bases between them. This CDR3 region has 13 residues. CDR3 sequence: CASSLGQSQPQHS. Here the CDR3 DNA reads TGTGCCAGCAGTTTAGGGCAGTCCCAGCCCCAGCATTCA.

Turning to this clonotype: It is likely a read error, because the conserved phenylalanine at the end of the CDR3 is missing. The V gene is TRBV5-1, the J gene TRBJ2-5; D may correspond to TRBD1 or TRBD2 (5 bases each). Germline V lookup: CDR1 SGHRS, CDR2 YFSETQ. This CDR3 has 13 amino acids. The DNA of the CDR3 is TGCGCCAGTAGCTTTTTGGGGGATGAGACCCAGTACCTC. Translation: CASSFLGDETQYL.

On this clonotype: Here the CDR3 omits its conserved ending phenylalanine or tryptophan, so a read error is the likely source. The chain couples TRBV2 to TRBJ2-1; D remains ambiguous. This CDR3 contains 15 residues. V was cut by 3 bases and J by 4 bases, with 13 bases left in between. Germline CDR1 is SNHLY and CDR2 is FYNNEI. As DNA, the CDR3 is TGTGCCAGCAGTGATTCGGTCAAAGGTTACAATGAGCAGTTCATC. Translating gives CASSDSVKGYNEQFI.

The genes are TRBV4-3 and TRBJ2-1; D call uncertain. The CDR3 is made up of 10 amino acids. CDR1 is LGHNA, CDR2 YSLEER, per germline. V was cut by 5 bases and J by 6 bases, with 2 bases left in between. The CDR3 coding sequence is TGCGCCAGCAGCTGCAATGAGCAGTTCTTC. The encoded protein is CASSCNEQFF.

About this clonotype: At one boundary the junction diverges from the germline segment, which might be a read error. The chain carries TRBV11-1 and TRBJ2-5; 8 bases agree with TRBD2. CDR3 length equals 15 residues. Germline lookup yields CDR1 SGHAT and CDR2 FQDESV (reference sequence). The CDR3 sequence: CASSFGLAGKETQYF. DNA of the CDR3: TGCGCCAGCAGCTTTGGATTAGCGGGGAAAGAGACCCAGTACTTC.

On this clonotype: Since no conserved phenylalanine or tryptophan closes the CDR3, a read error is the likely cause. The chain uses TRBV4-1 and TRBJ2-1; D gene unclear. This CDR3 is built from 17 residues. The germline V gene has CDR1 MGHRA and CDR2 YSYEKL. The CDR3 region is CASSQAVRASSCNEQFL. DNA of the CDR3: TGCGCCAGCAGCCAAGCGGTAAGGGCAAGCTCCTGCAATGAGCAGTTCCTC.

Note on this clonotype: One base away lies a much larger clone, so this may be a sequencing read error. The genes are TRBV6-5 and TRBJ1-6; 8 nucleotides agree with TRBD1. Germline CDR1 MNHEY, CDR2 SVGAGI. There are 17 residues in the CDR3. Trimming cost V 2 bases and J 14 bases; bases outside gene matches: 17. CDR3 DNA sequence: TGTGCCAGCAGTTACAGAAGAGGGACAGGCGCGTCCCGGTCCCTCCACTTT. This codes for CASSYRRGTGASRSLHF.

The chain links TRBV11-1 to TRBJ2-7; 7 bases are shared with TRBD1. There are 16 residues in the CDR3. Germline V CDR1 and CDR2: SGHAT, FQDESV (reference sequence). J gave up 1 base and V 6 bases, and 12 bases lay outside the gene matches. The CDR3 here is CASRVDRAGVSYEQYF. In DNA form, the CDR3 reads TGTGCCAGCAGAGTCGACAGGGCCGGGGTTTCCTACGAGCAGTACTTC.

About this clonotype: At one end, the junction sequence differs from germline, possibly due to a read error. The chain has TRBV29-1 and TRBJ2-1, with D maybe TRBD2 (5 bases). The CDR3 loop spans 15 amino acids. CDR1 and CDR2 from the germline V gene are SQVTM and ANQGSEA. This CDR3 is CRAEGSHNSYNEQFF. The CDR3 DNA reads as TGCAGGGCCGAGGGTAGTCACAACTCCTATAATGAGCAGTTCTTC.

The CDR3 nucleotides are TGCAGCGTTGCACGTAAGAAAGGGGCGAAAGAGACCCAGTACTTC. As protein: CSVARKKGAKETQYF. The chain uses TRBV29-1 and TRBJ2-5; a possible D gene is TRBD1 (5 bases). The V end was cut by 4 bases, the J end by 3 bases, with 18 bases between. Germline loops: CDR1 SQVTM, CDR2 ANQGSEA. This CDR3 has 15 residues. The full variable domain, with the rest looked up from reference TRBV29-1 and TRBJ2-5, is SAVISQKPSRDICQRGTSLTIQCQVDSQVTMMFWYRQQPGQSLTLIATANQGSEATYESGFVIDKFPISRPNLTFSTLTVSNMSPEDSSIYLCSVARKKGAKETQYFGPGTRLLVL.

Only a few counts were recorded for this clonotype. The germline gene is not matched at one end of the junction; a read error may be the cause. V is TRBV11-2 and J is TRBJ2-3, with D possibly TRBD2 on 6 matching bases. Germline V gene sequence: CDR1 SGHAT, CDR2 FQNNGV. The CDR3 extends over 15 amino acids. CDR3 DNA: TGTGCAAGCAGCTTACCGAGACTAGACACAGATACGCAGTATTTT. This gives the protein CASSLPRLDTDTQYF.

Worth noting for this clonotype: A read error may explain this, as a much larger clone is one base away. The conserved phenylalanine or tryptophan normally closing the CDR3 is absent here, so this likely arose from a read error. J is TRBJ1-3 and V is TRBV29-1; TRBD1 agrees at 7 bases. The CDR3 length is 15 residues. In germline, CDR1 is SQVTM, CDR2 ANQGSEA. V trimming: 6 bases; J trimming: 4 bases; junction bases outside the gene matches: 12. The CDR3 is CSVTLQGRSGNTIYS. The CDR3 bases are TGCAGCGTCACACTACAGGGGAGATCCGGAAACACCATATATTCT.

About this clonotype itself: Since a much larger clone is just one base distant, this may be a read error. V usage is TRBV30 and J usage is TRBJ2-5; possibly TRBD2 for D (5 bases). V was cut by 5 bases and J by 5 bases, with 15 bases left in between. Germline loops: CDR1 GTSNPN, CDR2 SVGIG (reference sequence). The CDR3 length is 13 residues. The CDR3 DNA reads TGTGCCTGGGGCCGAGACTGGGAGGAGACCCAGTACTTC. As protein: CAWGRDWEETQYF.

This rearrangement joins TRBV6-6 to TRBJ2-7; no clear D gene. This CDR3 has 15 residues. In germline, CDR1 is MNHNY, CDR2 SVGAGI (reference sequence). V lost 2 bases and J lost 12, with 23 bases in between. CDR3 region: CASSYRSSQNYELYF. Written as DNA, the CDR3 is TGTGCCAGCAGTTACAGATCTAGTCAGAACTACGAGTTGTACTTC.

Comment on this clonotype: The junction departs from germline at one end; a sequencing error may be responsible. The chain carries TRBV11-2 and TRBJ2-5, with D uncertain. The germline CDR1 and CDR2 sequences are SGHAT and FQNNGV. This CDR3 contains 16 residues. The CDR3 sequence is CACRLHGIAVQETHYF. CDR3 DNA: TGTGCCTGCAGATTACACGGAATAGCCGTCCAAGAGACCCACTACTTC.

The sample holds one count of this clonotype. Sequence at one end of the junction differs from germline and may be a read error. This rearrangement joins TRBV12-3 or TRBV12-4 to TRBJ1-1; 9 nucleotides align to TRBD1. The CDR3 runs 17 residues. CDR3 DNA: TGTACCAGTACCCGCACCACAGGGACAGGGCAGAACACTGAATCTTTCTTT. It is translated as CTSTRTTGTGQNTESFF.

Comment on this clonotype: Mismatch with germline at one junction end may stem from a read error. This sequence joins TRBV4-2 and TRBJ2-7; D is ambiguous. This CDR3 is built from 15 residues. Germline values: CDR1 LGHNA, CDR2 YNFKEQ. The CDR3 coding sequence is TGTGCCAGTAGCCCCGGTGGTTCCGGCATCCACGAGCAGTACTTC. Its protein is CASSPGGSGIHEQYF.

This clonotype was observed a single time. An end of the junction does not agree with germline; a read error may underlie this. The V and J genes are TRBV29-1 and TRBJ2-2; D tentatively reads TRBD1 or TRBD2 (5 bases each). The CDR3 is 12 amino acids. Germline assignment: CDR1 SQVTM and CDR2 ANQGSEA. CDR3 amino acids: CSVRANAGELFF. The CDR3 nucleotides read TGTAGCGTCAGGGCCAACGCCGGGGAGCTGTTTTTT.

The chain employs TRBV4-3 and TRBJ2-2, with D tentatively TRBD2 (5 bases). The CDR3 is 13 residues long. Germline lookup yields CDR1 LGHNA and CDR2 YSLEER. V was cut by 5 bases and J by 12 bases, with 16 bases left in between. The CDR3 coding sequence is TGCGCCAGCAGCGTTAGCGAGTTAGGGAAGCTGTTTTTT. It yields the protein CASSVSELGKLFF.

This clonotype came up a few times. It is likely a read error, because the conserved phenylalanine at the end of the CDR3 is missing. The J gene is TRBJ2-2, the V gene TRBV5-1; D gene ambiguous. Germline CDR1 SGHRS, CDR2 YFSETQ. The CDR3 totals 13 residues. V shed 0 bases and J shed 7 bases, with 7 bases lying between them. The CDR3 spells CASSLEIHGELFL. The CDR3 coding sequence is TGCGCCAGCAGCTTGGAAATACACGGGGAGCTGTTTCTT.

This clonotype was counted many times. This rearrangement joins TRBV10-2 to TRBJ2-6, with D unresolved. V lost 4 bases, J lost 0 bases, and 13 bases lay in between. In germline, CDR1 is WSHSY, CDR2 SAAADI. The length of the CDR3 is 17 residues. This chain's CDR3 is CASSGGNAISGANVLTF. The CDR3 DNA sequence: TGCGCCAGCAGTGGAGGAAACGCGATCTCTGGGGCCAACGTCCTGACTTTC.

CDR3 sequence: CSVETGQETQYF. CDR3 DNA: TGCAGCGTGGAAACCGGCCAAGAGACCCAGTACTTC. The chain carries TRBV29-1 and TRBJ2-5; no definite D call. Germline assignment: CDR1 SQVTM and CDR2 ANQGSEA. This CDR3 comprises 12 residues. Trimming shortened V by 6 bases and J by 1 base, and 9 bases separated the two germline ends.

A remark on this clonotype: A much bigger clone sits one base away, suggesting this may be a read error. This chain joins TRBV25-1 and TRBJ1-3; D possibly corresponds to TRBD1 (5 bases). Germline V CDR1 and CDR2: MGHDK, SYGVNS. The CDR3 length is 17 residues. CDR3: CASSELSGRSSVNTIYF. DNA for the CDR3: TGTGCCAGCAGTGAACTATCGGGACGGAGCTCTGTAAACACCATATATTTT.

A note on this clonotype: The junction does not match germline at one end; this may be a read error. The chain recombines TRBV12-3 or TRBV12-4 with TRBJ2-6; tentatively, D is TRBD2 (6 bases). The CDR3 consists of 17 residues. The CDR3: CTSSPGTSVSGANVLAF. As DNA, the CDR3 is TGTACCAGCAGTCCTGGGACTTCTGTCTCTGGAGCCAACGTCCTGGCTTTC.